The 4 T cell receptor beta chains presented below share a single source sample, sequenced in a study of technical replicates of blood from several donors. Profiled with immunoSEQ multiplex PCR; TCRdb holds only in-frame clones, not every one. The table includes about 79,000 clones, more than 85% detected once. The specimen sequenced was T cells isolated from PBMCs. These receptor sequences come from a human donor in good health. Some clones in this sample may be carry-over from other donors' samples.

This chain links TRBV5-4 with TRBJ1-1; D gene unclear. Trimming took 0 bases from V and 5 from J, leaving 8 bases between them. The CDR3 length is 13 residues. Germline CDR1 SGHNT, CDR2 YYREEE (reference sequence). CDR3 in DNA: TGTGCCAGCAGCTTGGATGCGGGTACTGAAGCTTTCTTT. It specifies CASSLDAGTEAFF.

The rearrangement joins TRBV4-3 to TRBJ1-4, with 9 bases aligning to TRBD1. Germline CDR1 is LGHNA and CDR2 is YSLEER. The CDR3 is 14 residues long. J was trimmed by 5 bases and V by 4 bases; bases with no gene match: 2. CDR3 sequence: CASSRGTGNEKLFF. CDR3 DNA: TGCGCCAGCAGCCGCGGGACAGGGAATGAAAAACTGTTTTTT.

The chain uses TRBV4-3 and TRBJ2-3; possible D gene TRBD2, 6 bases. Germline assignment: CDR1 LGHNA and CDR2 YSLEER. The V and J ends lost 0 bases and 7 bases respectively, with 8 bases between them. The CDR3 runs to 13 residues. The CDR3 nucleotides are TGCGCCAGCAGCCAAGACCGGGGGAATACGCAGTATTTT. Translating gives CASSQDRGNTQYF.

CDR3 nucleotides: TGTGCCAGCAGCGGGGACAGGGGGCTTAGCAATCAGCCCCAGCATTTT. It is translated as CASSGDRGLSNQPQHF. V gene TRBV5-5 combines with J gene TRBJ1-5; 12 positions agree with TRBD1. V gave up 4 bases and J gave up 0 bases; unmatched junction bases: 2. In germline, CDR1 is SGHKS, CDR2 YYEKEE (reference sequence). The CDR3 runs 16 residues.